The 2 T cell receptor beta chains in this list originate from one sample, sequenced in a study of shared clonotypes between healthy human individuals. TCRdb's table, derived via immunoSEQ multiplex PCR, lists solely in-frame clones and lacks some. The sample has 2 million to 2.5 million clones, just under 95% seen once; the top ten hold around 0.35%. The sample was naive CD4+ T cells from PBMCs. Subset meaning: CD45RA+ positively selected. Receptors originate from a man between 18 and 29 years old in good health. Some clones in this sample may be carry-over from other donors' samples.

CDR3 DNA: TGTGCCAGCAGCGTCGGTTCGGACTGGTACTACGAGCAGTACTTC. This gives the protein CASSVGSDWYYEQYF. The chain has TRBV5-5 and TRBJ2-7, with D possibly being TRBD2 (5 bases). V was clipped by 4 bases and J by 3 bases, with 17 bases between them. CDR3 size: 15 residues. Germline V gene data show CDR1 as SGHKS and CDR2 as YYEKEE (reference sequence).

V and J are TRBV11-3 and TRBJ2-1; no definite D call. This CDR3 comprises 12 residues. CDR1 and CDR2 from the germline V gene are SGHNT and YENEEA. Deletions cut 5 bases from V and 9 bases from J, with 11 bases between. The CDR3 protein is CASSTTKGEQFF. The CDR3 DNA follows: TGTGCCAGCAGCACCACTAAGGGTGAGCAGTTCTTC.